The clone carrying this T cell receptor beta chain was observed a few times. This sample is part of a study of response to subunit inactivated influenza vaccine. MiXCR, run by TCRdb on the RT-PCR reads, gives a single entry per CDR3 protein. The sample consists of hundreds of thousands of distinct CDR3 sequences, less than 20% of them appearing once. The CDR3 runs to 14 residues. The germline V gene has CDR1 SGHRS and CDR2 YFSETQ. J lost 4 bases, V lost 2 bases, and 4 bases had no gene match. This receptor was taken from a man aged 50-60 years who received an inactivated influenza vaccine. The sequences come from PBMCs from blood, collected about 5 days after vaccination. The rearrangement links TRBV5-1 to TRBJ2-5, with TRBD2 matching over 8 bases. CDR3 residues: CASSFREGRETQYF. Here the CDR3 DNA reads TGCGCCAGCAGCTTCCGGGAGGGTCGAGAGACCCAGTACTTC.